Listed below are T cell receptor beta chains from one sample, sequenced in a study of blood T cell repertoires in COVID-19. TCRdb's table, derived via immunoSEQ multiplex PCR, lists solely in-frame clones and lacks some. The sample contains under 500,000 clones, around 90% of which appear only once. The source material was PBMCs or T cells enriched from blood (not recorded which). These receptors were obtained from a woman aged 18-29 years with acute COVID-19. Both conserved end residues are part of each CDR3. Each record gives: V gene, D gene, J gene, CDR3 DNA, CDR3 protein. D genes are given only for firm matches.

V: TRBV6-5
D: -
J: TRBJ2-1
DNA: TGTGCCAGCAGTTACTCGGGCCAAAGAGCGCAGTTCTTC
CDR3: CASSYSGQRAQFF

V: TRBV11-3
D: -
J: TRBJ2-7
DNA: TGTGCCAGCAGCTATTCCACAGGCGTCGGGCAGTACTTC
CDR3: CASSYSTGVGQYF

V: TRBV11-2
D: TRBD2
J: TRBJ2-1
DNA: TGTGCCAGCAGAAGTGGGGGGGGCAATGAGCAGTTCTTC
CDR3: CASRSGGGNEQFF

V: TRBV19
D: TRBD1
J: TRBJ1-1
DNA: TGTGCCAGTAGTATCCACCCGGGACAGGGTCTCACTGAAGCTTTCTTT
CDR3: CASSIHPGQGLTEAFF

V: TRBV30
D: TRBD2
J: TRBJ2-5
DNA: TGTGCCTGGACGGGGGGGCAGGTCATGGAGACCCAGTACTTC
CDR3: CAWTGGQVMETQYF

V: TRBV2
D: TRBD2
J: TRBJ2-1
DNA: TGTGCCAGCAGTGAAGCAGGAGTAGCGGGAGGTGGCTACAATGAGCAGTTCTTC
CDR3: CASSEAGVAGGGYNEQFF

V: TRBV18
D: TRBD2
J: TRBJ2-3
DNA: TGTGCCAGCTCACTTGGGGCTAGCGGGCCCCCCACAGATACGCAGTATTTT
CDR3: CASSLGASGPPTDTQYF

V: TRBV3-1/TRBV3-2
D: -
J: TRBJ2-1
DNA: TGTGCCAGCAGCCAAGGGGGCGATGAGCAGTTCTTC
CDR3: CASSQGGDEQFF

V: TRBV27
D: -
J: TRBJ1-5
DNA: TGTGCCAGCAGTTTTATCTACTCCAGCAATCAGCCCCAGCATTTT
CDR3: CASSFIYSSNQPQHF

V: TRBV6-5
D: TRBD2
J: TRBJ2-7
DNA: TGTGCCAGCAGACTAGCGGGGAGGAACGAGCAGTACTTC
CDR3: CASRLAGRNEQYF

V: TRBV11-2
D: TRBD1
J: TRBJ1-1
DNA: TGTGCCAGCAGGGTGACAGGGGCCGAAGCTTTCTTT
CDR3: CASRVTGAEAFF

V: TRBV28
D: TRBD2
J: TRBJ2-7
DNA: TGTGCCAGCAGTCTTAGCGGGAAGAAGCAGTACTTC
CDR3: CASSLSGKKQYF

V: TRBV18
D: -
J: TRBJ1-2
DNA: TGTGCCAGCTCAGGGGGCGCCGACTATGGCTACACCTTC
CDR3: CASSGGADYGYTF

V: TRBV2
D: TRBD1
J: TRBJ1-5
DNA: TGTGCCAGCACCGGACAGGGAAATCAGCCCCAGCATTTT
CDR3: CASTGQGNQPQHF

V: TRBV9
D: TRBD2
J: TRBJ2-6
DNA: TGTGCCAGCGCCCGAGGTAGCGGGGGGGCGGGGTACTCTGGGGCCAACGTCCTGACTTTC
CDR3: CASARGSGGAGYSGANVLTF

V: TRBV29-1
D: TRBD1
J: TRBJ1-6
DNA: TGCAGCGTTGCAGGACAGGCGGGTTCACCCCTCCACTTT
CDR3: CSVAGQAGSPLHF

V: TRBV3-1/TRBV3-2
D: TRBD2
J: TRBJ2-7
DNA: TGTGCCAGCAGCCATACTAGCGGAGAATACGAGCAGTACTTC
CDR3: CASSHTSGEYEQYF

V: TRBV5-4
D: TRBD1
J: TRBJ2-7
DNA: TGTGCCAGCAGCCTCCGGGACAGGGAATCCTACGAGCAGTACTTC
CDR3: CASSLRDRESYEQYF

V: TRBV12-5
D: -
J: TRBJ2-3
DNA: TGTGCTAGTGGTTTGGCCCGAGGCGGCGGGACAGATACGCAGTATTTT
CDR3: CASGLARGGGTDTQYF

V: TRBV28
D: -
J: TRBJ2-1
DNA: TGTGCCAGCAGTTTATCCTTTTTAAGGGGCCCCTCCTACAATGAGCAGTTCTTC
CDR3: CASSLSFLRGPSYNEQFF

V: TRBV19
D: -
J: TRBJ2-7
DNA: TGTGCCAGTAGGTCGGACAGATACGAGCAGTACTTC
CDR3: CASRSDRYEQYF

V: TRBV29-1
D: TRBD2
J: TRBJ2-1
DNA: TGCAGCTTACTTATGGTTGGCAGCCCTAGCGGTTACAATGAGCAGTTCTTC
CDR3: CSLLMVGSPSGYNEQFF

V: TRBV6-5
D: -
J: TRBJ1-1
DNA: TGTGCCAGCAGTTACGAAGCACAGACCCCGGGGGAAGCTTTCTTT
CDR3: CASSYEAQTPGEAFF